This T cell receptor (beta chain) comes out of a study of graft-versus-host responses after intestinal transplantation. Looking at the study overall: Recipients got multivisceral, liver-intestinal, or isolated intestinal transplants. Each patient got anti-thymocyte globulin induction, then tacrolimus and steroids for about 3 years. Study-level findings and limits: GvH clones were found in recipient marrow; some appeared first in ileum or blood. Peak GvH clone levels in circulation were associated with early post-transplant HvG declines.

On this clone: Its target is unknown.

Some clones are missing from TCRdb's copy, which holds only in-frame ones; the method was immunoSEQ multiplex PCR. The sample includes roughly 100,000 clones, roughly 93% of them seen just once. Germline lookup yields CDR1 SGHTA and CDR2 FQGTGA. The ends lost 7 bases at V and 3 bases at J; junction bases unmatched: 10. This CDR3 is built from 16 residues. Here the sequenced sample was unstimulated CD8+ T cells sorted from spleen or lymph node cells, taken before intestinal transplant. The receptor was isolated from a human donor who received an intestinal transplant. The V call is TRBV7-3, the J call TRBJ2-3; 10 positions match TRBD2. CDR3 sequence: CASMLPRTSGTDTQYF. The CDR3 bases are TGTGCCAGCATGTTACCGCGGACTAGCGGTACAGATACGCAGTATTTT. Variable domain in full (rest from reference TRBV7-3 and TRBJ2-3): GAGVSQTPSNKVTEKGKYVELRCDPISGHTALYWYRQSLGQGPEFLIYFQGTGAADDSGLPNDRFFAVRPEGSVSTLKIQRTERGDSAVYLCASMLPRTSGTDTQYFGPGTRLTVL.